This TCR beta chain was profiled in a study of tumor-infiltrating lymphocytes in primary liver carcinoma. At the level of the study: Tumors measured 4.2 to 10 cm and were stage T1-T3 N0M0. Study-wide results and limits: Tumor-adjacent and tumor-blood pairs shared less of their repertoires than tumor region pairs shared. Samples were bulk unsorted, so CD4+ and CD8+ repertoires were not compared.

A few counts support this clonotype. Antigen: not known. Extraction also yielded germline DNA, while blood RNA was obtained from unsorted whole blood. Researchers reported drawing around 3.6 milliliters of peripheral blood before surgery. The authors made TCR beta cDNA from approximately 500 ng total RNA with a constant-region primer. Library construction for TCR beta comprised three nested multiplex PCR rounds performed with slightly modified ARM-PCR. Forward primers for TRBV1-TRBV30 and a C-beta reverse primer served the first two PCR rounds, at around 9 cycles each. Via MiXCR, TCRdb re-called the multiplex PCR reads, giving one row per CDR3 protein. This sample has more than 150,000 distinct CDR3 sequences, with about 55% found just once. CDR3 length: 13 residues. Germline V gene lookup returns CDR1 SGHDN and CDR2 FVKESK. V was pared by 4 bases and J by 6 bases, with 6 bases of the junction left unmatched.

The specimen was peripheral blood. The sequence was obtained from a man in his forties with primary liver carcinoma and hepatitis B virus infection. The V and J genes are TRBV14 and TRBJ2-7; 7 bases line up with TRBD2. CDR3 sequence: CASSRLAVSEQYF. The CDR3 bases are TGTGCCAGCAGCCGGCTAGCGGTGTCCGAGCAGTACTTC.